The clone carrying this TCR beta chain was observed many times. What it binds is unknown. The sample comes from a study of human T cells and chemical hapten exposure. V gave up 3 bases and J gave up 4 bases, with 6 bases separating them. Germline V CDR1 and CDR2: DFQATT, SNEGSKA (reference sequence). The CDR3 runs to 12 residues. Overall study results and limits: TCRs at high frequency, those above 1 in 1000, did not change with DPC sensitization.

Attachment of unique molecular identifiers to individual cDNA molecules was performed in the library. From the RACE reads, TCRdb called clonotypes with MiXCR, one entry per CDR3 protein. The data contain a few hundred thousand distinct CDR3 sequences, roughly 6% of them seen just once; the ten biggest clones take up about 6%. The time point here: patch test 2, 6 weeks after DPC sensitization. The treatment here: therapeutic diphenylcyclopropenone sensitization with weekly scalp DPC. The study extracted total RNA from unfractionated whole blood. V usage is TRBV20-1 and J usage is TRBJ1-4; no definite D call. This clonotype was obtained from a woman between 18 and 29 years old with alopecia areata. Some clones in this sample may be carry-over from other donors' samples. The sample here was whole blood, taken in connection with sensitization to the hapten diphenylcyclopropenone (DPC). CDR3 amino acids: CSARSVNEKLFF. CDR3 in DNA: TGCAGTGCTAGGTCGGTTAATGAAAAACTGTTTTTT.